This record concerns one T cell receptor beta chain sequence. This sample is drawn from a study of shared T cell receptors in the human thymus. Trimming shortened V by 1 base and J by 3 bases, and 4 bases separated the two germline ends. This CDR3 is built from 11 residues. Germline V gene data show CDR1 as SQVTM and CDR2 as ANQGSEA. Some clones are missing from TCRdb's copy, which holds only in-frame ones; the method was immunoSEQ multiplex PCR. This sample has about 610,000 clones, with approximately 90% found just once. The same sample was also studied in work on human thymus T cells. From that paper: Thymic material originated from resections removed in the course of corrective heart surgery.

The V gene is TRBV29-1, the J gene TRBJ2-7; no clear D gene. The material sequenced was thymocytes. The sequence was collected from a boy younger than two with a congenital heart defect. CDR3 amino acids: CSVEGSYEQYF. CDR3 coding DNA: TGCAGCGTTGAAGGGAGCTACGAGCAGTACTTC.